A selection of T cell receptor beta chains follows, all from one sample in a study of T cell repertoires in cytomegalovirus infection. TCRdb recomputed calls from the reads with MiXCR, one row per CDR3 protein. The repertoire holds 200,000 to 300,000 distinct CDR3 sequences, with approximately 13% as singletons. The sample consisted of PBMCs. Receptors originate from a human donor in good health (CMV status not recorded). Some clones in this sample may be carry-over from other donors' samples. The CDR3 runs from the conserved cysteine through the conserved F or W. Fields, in order: J gene, D gene, V gene, clone size, CDR3 protein, CDR3 DNA. D genes are given only for firm matches. Part of the rows lack a size; the others show once, few, many or a class for expanded clones.

j_gene: TRBJ2-5; d_gene: -; v_gene: TRBV12-3/TRBV12-4; abundance: many; CDR3aa: CASSLEVVGETQYF; CDR3nt: TGTGCCAGCAGTTTAGAGGTAGTTGGAGAGACCCAGTACTTC
j_gene: TRBJ2-3; d_gene: TRBD2; v_gene: TRBV7-8; abundance: -; CDR3aa: CASSQNSGRAGIDTQYF; CDR3nt: TGTGCCAGCAGCCAAAATAGCGGGAGGGCCGGGATAGATACGCAGTATTTT
j_gene: TRBJ2-5; d_gene: TRBD1; v_gene: TRBV29-1; abundance: many; CDR3aa: CSVTGGETQYF; CDR3nt: TGCAGCGTTACAGGGGGGGAGACCCAGTACTTC
j_gene: TRBJ2-3; d_gene: -; v_gene: TRBV19; abundance: -; CDR3aa: CASSSLRSAGAGDTQYF; CDR3nt: TGTGCCAGTAGTTCCCTCCGGAGCGCGGGGGCAGGGGATACGCAGTATTTT
j_gene: TRBJ2-7; d_gene: -; v_gene: TRBV29-1; abundance: many; CDR3aa: CSVEDPGLAQYF; CDR3nt: TGCAGCGTTGAAGATCCCGGGTTAGCGCAGTACTTC
j_gene: TRBJ1-1; d_gene: -; v_gene: TRBV5-3; abundance: few; CDR3aa: CASSEITGSRRNFF; CDR3nt: TGTGCCAGCAGCGAGATTACAGGATCGCGAAGGAATTTCTTT
j_gene: TRBJ2-3; d_gene: TRBD2; v_gene: TRBV20-1; abundance: few; CDR3aa: CSHLTGLADTDTQYF; CDR3nt: TGCAGTCATCTCACCGGACTAGCGGACACAGATACGCAGTATTTT
j_gene: TRBJ2-7; d_gene: -; v_gene: TRBV6-2/TRBV6-3; abundance: many; CDR3aa: CASTDYGRAYEQYF; CDR3nt: TGTGCCAGCACCGATTATGGCAGAGCCTACGAGCAGTACTTC
j_gene: TRBJ1-1; d_gene: TRBD1; v_gene: TRBV7-3; abundance: many; CDR3aa: CASSTTGGTEAFF; CDR3nt: TGTGCCAGCAGCACCACAGGGGGCACTGAAGCTTTCTTT
j_gene: TRBJ1-2; d_gene: -; v_gene: TRBV14; abundance: many; CDR3aa: CASSQVGGFNYGYTF; CDR3nt: TGTGCCAGCAGCCAAGTGGGCGGTTTTAACTATGGCTACACCTTC
j_gene: TRBJ1-5; d_gene: -; v_gene: TRBV19; abundance: many; CDR3aa: CASSISSRGGNQPQHF; CDR3nt: TGTGCCAGTAGTATCTCTTCCAGGGGAGGCAATCAGCCCCAGCATTTT
j_gene: TRBJ2-1; d_gene: -; v_gene: TRBV10-3; abundance: few; CDR3aa: CAISESVSGPYNEQFF; CDR3nt: TGTGCCATCAGTGAGTCGGTAAGCGGTCCCTACAATGAGCAGTTCTTC
j_gene: TRBJ1-1; d_gene: TRBD1; v_gene: TRBV7-2; abundance: many; CDR3aa: CASSYTGGYTEAFF; CDR3nt: TGTGCCAGCAGCTATACAGGGGGCTACACTGAAGCTTTCTTT
j_gene: TRBJ2-1; d_gene: -; v_gene: TRBV6-2/TRBV6-3; abundance: many; CDR3aa: CASSRDGNLYNEQFF; CDR3nt: TGTGCCAGCAGTAGGGACGGTAACCTCTACAATGAGCAGTTCTTC
j_gene: TRBJ1-2; d_gene: TRBD1; v_gene: TRBV28; abundance: -; CDR3aa: CASSPTGGSYGYTF; CDR3nt: TGTGCCAGCAGTCCGACAGGGGGCTCCTATGGCTACACCTTC
j_gene: TRBJ1-2; d_gene: -; v_gene: TRBV15; abundance: few; CDR3aa: CATSGIRQLTNYGYTF; CDR3nt: TGTGCCACCAGCGGAATCCGACAGTTGACTAACTATGGCTACACCTTC
j_gene: TRBJ1-1; d_gene: TRBD1; v_gene: TRBV7-9; abundance: -; CDR3aa: CASSSQGAAEAFF; CDR3nt: TGTGCCAGCAGCTCCCAGGGGGCGGCTGAAGCTTTCTTT
j_gene: TRBJ1-6; d_gene: -; v_gene: TRBV25-1; abundance: -; CDR3aa: CASGDSPLHF; CDR3nt: TGTGCCAGCGGCGATTCACCCCTCCACTTT
j_gene: TRBJ1-2; d_gene: -; v_gene: TRBV3-1; abundance: -; CDR3aa: CASSQGRAEGYGYTF; CDR3nt: TGTGCCAGCAGCCAAGGAAGGGCCGAGGGCTATGGCTACACCTTC
j_gene: TRBJ1-2; d_gene: -; v_gene: TRBV15; abundance: many; CDR3aa: CATSRGATGNNYGYTF; CDR3nt: TGTGCCACCAGCAGGGGGGCCACAGGGAATAACTATGGCTACACCTTC
j_gene: TRBJ1-2; d_gene: TRBD1; v_gene: TRBV12-3/TRBV12-4; abundance: many; CDR3aa: CASSFDRAPSGYTF; CDR3nt: TGTGCCAGCAGTTTCGACAGGGCCCCAAGTGGCTACACCTTC
j_gene: TRBJ2-1; d_gene: -; v_gene: TRBV28; abundance: -; CDR3aa: CASGRTVNEQFF; CDR3nt: TGTGCCAGCGGCCGGACTGTCAATGAGCAGTTCTTC
j_gene: TRBJ1-2; d_gene: -; v_gene: TRBV29-1; abundance: -; CDR3aa: CSVRLEAGYTF; CDR3nt: TGCAGCGTGAGGTTAGAGGCTGGCTACACCTTC
j_gene: TRBJ2-2; d_gene: TRBD2; v_gene: TRBV7-2; abundance: many; CDR3aa: CASSSVAGGPTGELFF; CDR3nt: TGTGCCAGCAGTTCTGTAGCGGGAGGCCCCACCGGGGAGCTGTTTTTT
j_gene: TRBJ2-3; d_gene: -; v_gene: TRBV7-9; abundance: many; CDR3aa: CASSPRGPDTQYF; CDR3nt: TGTGCCAGCAGCCCCCGGGGGCCAGATACGCAGTATTTT
j_gene: TRBJ1-1; d_gene: TRBD1; v_gene: TRBV12-3/TRBV12-4; abundance: many; CDR3aa: CASSPFPGQGARTEAFF; CDR3nt: TGTGCCAGCAGTCCGTTCCCGGGACAGGGGGCAAGAACTGAAGCTTTCTTT
j_gene: TRBJ2-7; d_gene: TRBD1; v_gene: TRBV6-6; abundance: few; CDR3aa: CASSPQGLEYEQYF; CDR3nt: TGTGCCAGCAGTCCACAGGGGTTGGAGTACGAGCAGTACTTC
j_gene: TRBJ1-1; d_gene: -; v_gene: TRBV12-3/TRBV12-4; abundance: -; CDR3aa: CASSLMRAGTEAFF; CDR3nt: TGTGCCAGCAGTTTAATGAGGGCTGGAACTGAAGCTTTCTTT
j_gene: TRBJ1-2; d_gene: -; v_gene: TRBV28; abundance: many; CDR3aa: CASSLGGAYGYTF; CDR3nt: TGTGCCAGCAGTTTAGGGGGGGCCTATGGCTACACCTTC
j_gene: TRBJ1-6; d_gene: -; v_gene: TRBV7-3; abundance: many; CDR3aa: CASSLNGRGANSPLHF; CDR3nt: TGTGCCAGCAGCTTAAACGGCAGGGGAGCCAATTCACCCCTCCACTTT
j_gene: TRBJ1-1; d_gene: -; v_gene: TRBV29-1; abundance: many; CDR3aa: CSAGDNTEAFF; CDR3nt: TGCAGCGCTGGAGACAACACTGAAGCTTTCTTT
j_gene: TRBJ2-5; d_gene: TRBD2; v_gene: TRBV2; abundance: few; CDR3aa: CASSSGRARETQYF; CDR3nt: TGTGCCAGCTCTAGCGGGAGGGCCAGGGAGACCCAGTACTTC
j_gene: TRBJ2-1; d_gene: TRBD2; v_gene: TRBV28; abundance: many; CDR3aa: CASSSWTSGSLYNEQFF; CDR3nt: TGTGCCAGCAGTTCGTGGACTAGCGGGAGTTTGTACAATGAGCAGTTCTTC
j_gene: TRBJ2-7; d_gene: -; v_gene: TRBV7-3; abundance: many; CDR3aa: CASSGDSYEQYF; CDR3nt: TGTGCCAGCAGCGGAGATTCCTACGAGCAGTACTTC